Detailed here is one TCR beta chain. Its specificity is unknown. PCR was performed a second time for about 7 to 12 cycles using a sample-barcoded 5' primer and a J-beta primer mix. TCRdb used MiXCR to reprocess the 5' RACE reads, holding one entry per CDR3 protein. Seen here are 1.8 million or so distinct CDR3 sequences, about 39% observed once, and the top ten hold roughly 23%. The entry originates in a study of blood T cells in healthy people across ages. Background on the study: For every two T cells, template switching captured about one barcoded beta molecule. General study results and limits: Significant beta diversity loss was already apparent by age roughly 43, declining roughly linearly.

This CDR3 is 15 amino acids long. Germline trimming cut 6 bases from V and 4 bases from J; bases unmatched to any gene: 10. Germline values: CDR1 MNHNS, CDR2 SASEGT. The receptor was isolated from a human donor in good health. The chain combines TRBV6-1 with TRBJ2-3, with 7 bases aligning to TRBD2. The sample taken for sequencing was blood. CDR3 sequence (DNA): TGTGCCAGCAGGAAGACTAGCTCTTATGCAGATACGCAGTATTTT. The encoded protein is CASRKTSSYADTQYF.